Given below is one TCR beta chain in context. Its target is unknown. Germline V lookup: CDR1 KGHDR, CDR2 SFDVKD. This CDR3 has 13 amino acids. The junction had 13 bases not matched to a gene; V was cut back by 7 bases and J by 15 bases. The data were obtained in a study of CD8 T cells in ankylosing spondylitis. General study findings and limits: In ankylosing spondylitis blood, a motif of 7 to 9 highly homologous TCR beta variants appeared characteristic.

TCRdb processed the 5' RACE reads anew with MiXCR; each CDR3 protein has one entry. The sample has 250,000 to 350,000 distinct CDR3 sequences, about 19% seen once. J is TRBJ2-1 and V is TRBV24-1; TRBD1 matches at 8 bases. The sequence derives from a male donor with ankylosing spondylitis or in good health (not recorded which). The sample taken for sequencing was blood, either unsorted or a sorted T cell fraction (not recorded which). In nucleotides, the CDR3 is TGTGCCACCAGAGCCTCAGGGGGCAACATCCCGTTCTTC. Residues: CATRASGGNIPFF.